These T cell receptor beta chains were read from a single sample in a study of response to subunit inactivated influenza vaccine. TCRdb used MiXCR to reprocess the RT-PCR reads, holding one entry per CDR3 protein. The sample contains about 700,000 distinct CDR3 sequences, more than 11% of which appear only once. This material consisted of PBMCs from blood, taken approximately 15 days before vaccination. The receptors derive from a man aged 45-65 years who received an inactivated influenza vaccine. The CDR3 runs from the conserved cysteine through the conserved F or W. Fields, in order: clone size, D gene, V gene, J gene, CDR3 DNA, CDR3 protein. D genes are given only for firm matches. Size values are once, few and many counts, or a class for expanded clones, and some rows have none.

size: few
D: TRBD1
V: TRBV6-2/TRBV6-3
J: TRBJ1-5
DNA: TGTGCCAGCAGGCCCGAAGGGACAGCTAATCAGCCCCAGCATTTT
CDR3: CASRPEGTANQPQHF

size: many
D: TRBD2
V: TRBV6-1
J: TRBJ2-5
DNA: TGTGCCAGCAGTAGCGGGAGGAGAGAGACCCAGTACTTC
CDR3: CASSSGRRETQYF

size: many
D: .
V: TRBV10-3
J: TRBJ2-5
DNA: TGTGCCATCAGTGACCCTCCACGAGGGGGGGTTGAGACCCAGTACTTC
CDR3: CAISDPPRGGVETQYF

size: few
D: TRBD2
V: TRBV2
J: TRBJ2-7
DNA: TGTGCCAGCAGAAGCGGGGGCGGCTACGAGCAGTACTTC
CDR3: CASRSGGGYEQYF

size: .
D: .
V: TRBV9
J: TRBJ2-7
DNA: TGTGCCAGCAGCGCCGCACTAGGAGGCGAGCAGTACTTC
CDR3: CASSAALGGEQYF

size: few
D: .
V: TRBV5-5
J: TRBJ2-6
DNA: TGTGCCAGCAGCTTGATGTTCTCTGGGGCCAACGTCCTGACTTTC
CDR3: CASSLMFSGANVLTF

size: many
D: .
V: TRBV12-3/TRBV12-4
J: TRBJ2-2
DNA: TGTGCCAGCAGGTCCTCTGTCGGGGAGCTGTTTTTT
CDR3: CASRSSVGELFF

size: few
D: .
V: TRBV5-1
J: TRBJ2-7
DNA: TGCGCCAGCAGCTGGAGAGGGAGCGAGCAGTACTTC
CDR3: CASSWRGSEQYF

size: .
D: TRBD1
V: TRBV2
J: TRBJ2-7
DNA: TGTGCCAGCACCGCCCCTACAGGGGAATATTACTACGAGCAGTACTTC
CDR3: CASTAPTGEYYYEQYF

size: few
D: .
V: TRBV15
J: TRBJ2-7
DNA: TGTGCCACCAGCAGAGATATGTGGGGGTCCTCCTACGAGCAGTACTTC
CDR3: CATSRDMWGSSYEQYF

size: few
D: TRBD2
V: TRBV12-3/TRBV12-4
J: TRBJ2-7
DNA: TGTGCCAGCAGTCCGGGGACTAGCGGGACCGAGCAGTACTTC
CDR3: CASSPGTSGTEQYF

size: .
D: .
V: TRBV2
J: TRBJ2-2
DNA: TGTGCCAGCACCAAATGGGGGAACACCGGGGAGCTGTTTTTT
CDR3: CASTKWGNTGELFF

size: .
D: .
V: TRBV20-1
J: TRBJ2-5
DNA: TGCAGTGCTCGAGGAGTTAGAGAGACCCAGTACTTC
CDR3: CSARGVRETQYF

size: many
D: TRBD2
V: TRBV11-2
J: TRBJ2-7
DNA: TGTGCCAGCAGCGTTGGGGGGGTCCGGTACGAGCAGTACTTC
CDR3: CASSVGGVRYEQYF

size: .
D: .
V: TRBV29-1
J: TRBJ2-3
DNA: TGCAGCGTTGAAGATCGGCAGCGAGCGACAGATACGCAGTATTTT
CDR3: CSVEDRQRATDTQYF

size: few
D: TRBD1
V: TRBV2
J: TRBJ1-1
DNA: TGTGCCACCAGCGGATCGGGACAGGTAGTTCCGAACACTGAAGCTTTCTTT
CDR3: CATSGSGQVVPNTEAFF

size: .
D: TRBD1
V: TRBV7-7
J: TRBJ2-1
DNA: TGTGCCAGCAGCTTAGTTGCGACAGGGGCCGGCAATGAGCAGTTCTTC
CDR3: CASSLVATGAGNEQFF

size: .
D: TRBD2
V: TRBV28
J: TRBJ2-1
DNA: TGTGCCAGCAGTTTGGGACTAGCGGGGGGCCGGGCGAAGCAGTTCTTC
CDR3: CASSLGLAGGRAKQFF

size: many
D: .
V: TRBV29-1
J: TRBJ1-2
DNA: TGCAGCGTGGGGGACAAACGCTATGGCTACACCTTC
CDR3: CSVGDKRYGYTF

size: .
D: .
V: TRBV6-2/TRBV6-3
J: TRBJ2-1
DNA: TGTGCCAGCAGTGGGGACCAGAGCAATGAGCAGTTCTTC
CDR3: CASSGDQSNEQFF

size: few
D: .
V: TRBV20-1
J: TRBJ1-2
DNA: TGCAGTGCTAGTGCCCCTTCCGGGAGTGGCGGCTATGGCTACACCTTC
CDR3: CSASAPSGSGGYGYTF

size: few
D: TRBD2
V: TRBV5-1
J: TRBJ2-2
DNA: TGCGCCAGCAGCCACGGGGGACTACAAAACACCGGGGAGCTGTTTTTT
CDR3: CASSHGGLQNTGELFF

size: .
D: TRBD2
V: TRBV12-3/TRBV12-4
J: TRBJ2-7
DNA: TGTGCCAGCAGCGTAGGAGGCGGGGGGAGATACGAGCAGTACTTC
CDR3: CASSVGGGGRYEQYF

size: many
D: TRBD2
V: TRBV27
J: TRBJ2-1
DNA: TGTGCCAGCAGTCCCGGGACTAGCGGGGGCTACAATGAGCAGTTCTTC
CDR3: CASSPGTSGGYNEQFF

size: .
D: .
V: TRBV2
J: TRBJ2-5
DNA: TGTGCCAGCAGTCCCCGGGACCCGCAGTACTTC
CDR3: CASSPRDPQYF

size: .
D: .
V: TRBV5-6
J: TRBJ2-5
DNA: TGTGCCAGCAGCTTGGGGACGATTATCTCATTCGATCTGAACCTCGAGGGGGAGACCCAGTACTTC
CDR3: CASSLGTIISFDLNLEGETQYF

size: many
D: .
V: TRBV7-2
J: TRBJ1-2
DNA: TGTGCCAGCGGGGGCGTCCCGGGACAAGGGTATGGCTACACCTTC
CDR3: CASGGVPGQGYGYTF

size: .
D: .
V: TRBV5-1
J: TRBJ2-5
DNA: TGCGCCAGCAGCTTGAAATTGAACTTCCAAGAGACCCAGTACTTC
CDR3: CASSLKLNFQETQYF

size: few
D: .
V: TRBV28
J: TRBJ1-1
DNA: TGTGCCAGCAGTTTAGGATTGGGGCCCACCTTGGGCACTGAAGCTTTCTTT
CDR3: CASSLGLGPTLGTEAFF

size: many
D: .
V: TRBV5-1
J: TRBJ2-1
DNA: TGCGCCAGCAGCCTGGCCGGGACATACTCTACAATGGAGCAGTTCTTC
CDR3: CASSLAGTYSTMEQFF

size: many
D: TRBD2
V: TRBV4-2
J: TRBJ2-1
DNA: TGTGCCAGCAGCCAAGACGCGGGTCTAGCGGGTACAGGTGAGCAGTTCTTC
CDR3: CASSQDAGLAGTGEQFF

size: .
D: .
V: TRBV13
J: TRBJ2-7
DNA: TGTGCCAGCAGCTTAGCCGGACTTAACTCCTACGAGCAGTACTTC
CDR3: CASSLAGLNSYEQYF

size: few
D: .
V: TRBV3-1
J: TRBJ1-2
DNA: TGTGCCAGCAGCCAAGCTACGACTCCGGTGTTGGGCTACACCTTC
CDR3: CASSQATTPVLGYTF

size: once
D: .
V: TRBV5-1
J: TRBJ2-7
DNA: TGCGCCAGCAGCTCGAGCGGCGGCGAGCAGTACTTC
CDR3: CASSSSGGEQYF

size: few
D: .
V: TRBV7-2
J: TRBJ1-4
DNA: TGTGCCAGCAGCTTATCCGGGGGCACAACTAATGAAAAACTGTTTTTT
CDR3: CASSLSGGTTNEKLFF

size: few
D: TRBD2
V: TRBV6-5
J: TRBJ2-1
DNA: TGTGCCAGCAGTTACTCGGGGACTATGGGTGAGCAGTTCTTC
CDR3: CASSYSGTMGEQFF

size: .
D: TRBD2
V: TRBV6-2/TRBV6-3
J: TRBJ2-7
DNA: TGTGCCAGCAGTTACGACCGAGCGGGAGGTACCTACGAGCAGTACTTC
CDR3: CASSYDRAGGTYEQYF

size: .
D: .
V: TRBV3-1
J: TRBJ2-2
DNA: TGTGCCAGCAGCCAGTGGGACTTAAACACCGGGGAGCTGTTTTTT
CDR3: CASSQWDLNTGELFF

size: few
D: TRBD1
V: TRBV24-1
J: TRBJ2-7
DNA: TGTGCCACCAGTGATTCCGCCGGGACAGGCTACGAGCAGTACTTC
CDR3: CATSDSAGTGYEQYF